The 13 T cell receptor beta chains below all came from one sample that was sequenced in a study of T-cell reconstitution after alpha-beta-depleted transplantation in children. During its preparation, the TCRbeta library received unique molecular identifiers. TCRdb independently ran MiXCR on the PCR reads; one entry per CDR3 protein. The profile shows around 490,000 distinct CDR3 sequences, more than 9.5% of them singletons. Here the sequenced sample was PBMCs, mostly from graft donor cells, taken 180 days after TCRalphabeta/CD19-depleted stem cell transplant. These receptors were obtained from a female patient aged 2-9 years who had a stem cell transplant for aplastic anemia, so the T cells may come from the graft donor.

V and J are TRBV27 and TRBJ2-1; no firm D call. Trimming shortened V by 4 bases and J by 4 bases, and 11 bases separated the two germline ends. CDR1 and CDR2 from the germline V gene are MNHEY and SMNVEV (reference sequence). The CDR3 is made up of 14 amino acids. The CDR3 DNA reads TGTGCCAGCAGTTCCCTGACATTTTACAATGAGCAGTTCTTC. It codes for CASSSLTFYNEQFF.

The chain combines TRBV6-2 or TRBV6-3 with TRBJ2-7, with a tentative D call TRBD1 (5 bases). Germline V CDR1 and CDR2: MNHEY, SVGEGT. The V gene lost 2 bases and the J gene lost 2 bases, with 7 bases spanning the gap. The CDR3 is 13 amino acids. CDR3 DNA: TGTGCCAGCAGTTACAGGGGAACCTACGAGCAGTACGTC. Residues: CASSYRGTYEQYV.

CDR3 in DNA: TGCAGTGCTAGAGTCCTCGCCCGACTCCCTCTCCGCACAGATACGCAGTATTTT. This gives the protein CSARVLARLPLRTDTQYF. The J gene is TRBJ2-3, the V gene TRBV20-1; D is unclear. The CDR3 sequence is 18 residues long. In germline, CDR1 is DFQATT, CDR2 SNEGSKA (reference sequence). The V end was cut by 1 base, the J end by 1 base, with 21 bases between.

The sample holds a few counts of this clonotype. The V and J genes are TRBV4-3 and TRBJ1-5, with TRBD1 as a possible D gene (6 bases). Trimming pared 0 bases from V and 9 bases from J, leaving 15 bases between. This CDR3 is built from 15 residues. CDR1 is LGHNA and CDR2 is YSLEER in the germline V gene. For the CDR3, the DNA is TGCGCCAGCAGCCAAGACCGGACAGCCCAGGGGCCCCAGCATTTT. Amino acids: CASSQDRTAQGPQHF.

The rearrangement links TRBV2 to TRBJ1-2; a possible D gene is TRBD1 (5 bases). The germline CDR1 and CDR2 sequences are SNHLY and FYNNEI. Between the trimmed V and J ends, which lost 10 bases and 7 bases, there was a span of 13 bases. The CDR3 covers 11 residues. The CDR3 loop reads CATVRVSGYTF. CDR3 DNA sequence: TGTGCCACCGTCAGGGTCTCTGGCTACACCTTC.

There are many counts of this clonotype. The J gene is TRBJ2-1, the V gene TRBV7-2, with TRBD2 identical over 8 bases. With V trimmed by 1 base and J by 8 bases, 4 bases remained unmatched. The germline gives CDR1 SGHTA, CDR2 FQGNSA. The CDR3 is 14 residues long. The CDR3: CASSLGPGGDEQFF. In DNA form, the CDR3 reads TGTGCCAGCAGCTTAGGTCCGGGAGGGGATGAGCAGTTCTTC.

This clonotype was recorded many times. The chain carries TRBV6-6 and TRBJ2-7; D possibly corresponds to TRBD2 (5 bases). CDR3 length: 12 residues. Germline assignment: CDR1 MNHNY and CDR2 SVGAGI (reference sequence). Trimming left V 2 bases short and J 5 bases short, with 7 bases between. CDR3 nucleotide sequence: TGTGCCAGCAGTTACCTCGGGAACGAGCAGTACTTC. As protein: CASSYLGNEQYF.

This clonotype was found many times. This chain uses TRBV14 with TRBJ1-2, with D unresolved. V was trimmed by 1 base and J by 2 bases, leaving 8 bases between them. The CDR3 runs 14 residues. Looked up from germline, CDR1 is SGHDN and CDR2 is FVKESK. The CDR3 bases are TGTGCCAGCAGCCAAGTAGGGTCGAACTATGGCTACACCTTC. Translation: CASSQVGSNYGYTF.

The CDR3 DNA reads TGTGCCAGCAGCACCCGGCCGGGACGAAGGCAAGAGACCCAGTACTTC. Protein product: CASSTRPGRRQETQYF. V and J are TRBV5-6 and TRBJ2-5; D assignment may be TRBD1 or TRBD2 (5 bases each). Germline CDR1 reads SGHDT; CDR2 reads YYEEEE. This CDR3 comprises 16 residues. V was trimmed by 4 bases and J by 2 bases, leaving 18 bases between them.

This clonotype was seen more than once but under ten times. The chain joins TRBV13 to TRBJ1-1, with 7 bases fitting TRBD1. V trimming: 5 bases; J trimming: 2 bases; junction bases outside the gene matches: 11. Germline V gene data show CDR1 as PRHDT and CDR2 as FYEKMQ (reference sequence). The CDR3 extends over 16 amino acids. The CDR3 here is CASSQTGEWVNTEAFF. The CDR3 nucleotides read TGTGCCAGCAGCCAAACAGGGGAGTGGGTTAACACTGAAGCTTTCTTT.

This clonotype was seen a handful of times. V gene TRBV6-1 combines with J gene TRBJ1-2, with 12 bases that match TRBD1. The V gene's germline CDR1 is MNHNS and CDR2 SASEGT. V lost 7 bases to trimming and J lost 7 bases; unmatched junction nucleotides: 4. The CDR3 runs 13 residues. This CDR3 is CASKGQGARGYTF. The CDR3 nucleotides read TGTGCCAGCAAGGGACAGGGGGCTCGTGGCTACACCTTC.

This clonotype was counted a few times. This rearrangement joins TRBV7-9 to TRBJ2-7; TRBD1 aligns across 7 bases. Germline V gene sequence: CDR1 SEHNR, CDR2 FQNEAQ (reference sequence). V was clipped by 5 bases and J by 5 bases; unmatched bases: 3. CDR3 size: 12 residues. CDR3 in DNA: TGTGCCAGCAGCCGACAGGGTGACGAGCAGTACGTC. Translating it yields CASSRQGDEQYV.

This clonotype was recorded a few times. The chain links TRBV5-5 to TRBJ2-2, with D perhaps TRBD2 (5 bases). From germline, CDR1 is SGHKS and CDR2 YYEKEE (reference sequence). The CDR3 consists of 15 residues. Trimming shortened V by 4 bases and J by 4 bases, and 14 bases separated the two germline ends. The CDR3 is CASSMGGLGTGELFF. The DNA of the CDR3 is TGTGCCAGCAGCATGGGCGGGCTGGGCACCGGGGAGCTGTTTTTT.